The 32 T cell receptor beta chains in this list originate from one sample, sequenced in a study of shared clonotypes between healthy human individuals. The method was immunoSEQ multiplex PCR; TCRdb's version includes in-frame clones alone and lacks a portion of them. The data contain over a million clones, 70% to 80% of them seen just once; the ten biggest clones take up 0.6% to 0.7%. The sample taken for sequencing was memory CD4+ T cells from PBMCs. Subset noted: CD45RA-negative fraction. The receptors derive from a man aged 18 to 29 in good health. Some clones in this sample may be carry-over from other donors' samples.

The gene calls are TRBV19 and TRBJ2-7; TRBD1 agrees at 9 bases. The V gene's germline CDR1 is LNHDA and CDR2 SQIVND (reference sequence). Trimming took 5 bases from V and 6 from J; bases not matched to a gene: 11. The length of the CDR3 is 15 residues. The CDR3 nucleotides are TGTGCCAGTAGTCAAGGGGACAGGGATCCGGGCGAGCAGTACTTC. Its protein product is CASSQGDRDPGEQYF.

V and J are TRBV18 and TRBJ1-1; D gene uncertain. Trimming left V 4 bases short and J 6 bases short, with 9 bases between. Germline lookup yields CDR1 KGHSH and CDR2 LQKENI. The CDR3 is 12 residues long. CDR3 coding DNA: TGTGCCAGCTCACGAGACCTATCTGAAGCTTTCTTT. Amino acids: CASSRDLSEAFF.

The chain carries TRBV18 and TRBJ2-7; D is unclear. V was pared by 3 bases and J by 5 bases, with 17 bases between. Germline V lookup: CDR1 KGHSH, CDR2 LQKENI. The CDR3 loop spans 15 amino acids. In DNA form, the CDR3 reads TGTGCCAGCTCACCCTCGGATGGCCTGCGGCACGAGCAGTACTTC. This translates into CASSPSDGLRHEQYF.

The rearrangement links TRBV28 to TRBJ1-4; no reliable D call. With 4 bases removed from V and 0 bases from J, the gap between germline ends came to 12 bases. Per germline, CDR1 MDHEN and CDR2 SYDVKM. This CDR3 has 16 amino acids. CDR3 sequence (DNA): TGTGCCAGCAGTTCTCCCGGGTCAGCAACTAATGAAAAACTGTTTTTT. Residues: CASSSPGSATNEKLFF.

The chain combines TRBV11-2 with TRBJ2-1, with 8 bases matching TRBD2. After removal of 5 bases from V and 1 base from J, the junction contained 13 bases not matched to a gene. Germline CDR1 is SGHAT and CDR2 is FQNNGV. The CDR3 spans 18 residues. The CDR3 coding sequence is TGTGCCAGCAGCGCGCTTGCGGGAGGCGGGGGGTCCTACAATGAGCAGTTCTTC. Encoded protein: CASSALAGGGGSYNEQFF.

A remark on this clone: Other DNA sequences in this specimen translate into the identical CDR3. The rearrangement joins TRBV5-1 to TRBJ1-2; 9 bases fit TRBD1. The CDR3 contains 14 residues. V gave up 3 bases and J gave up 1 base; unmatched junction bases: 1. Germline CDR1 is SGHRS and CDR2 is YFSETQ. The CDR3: CASSSGQGNYGYTF. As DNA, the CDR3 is TGCGCCAGCAGCTCGGGACAGGGTAACTATGGCTACACCTTC.

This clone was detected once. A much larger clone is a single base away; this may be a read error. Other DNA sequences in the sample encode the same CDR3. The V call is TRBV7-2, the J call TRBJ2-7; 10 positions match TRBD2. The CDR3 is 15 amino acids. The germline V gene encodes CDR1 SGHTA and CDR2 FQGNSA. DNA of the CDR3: TGCGCCAGCAGCTCCTTAGCGGGAGGATGGTACGAGCAGTACTTC. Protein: CASSSLAGGWYEQYF.

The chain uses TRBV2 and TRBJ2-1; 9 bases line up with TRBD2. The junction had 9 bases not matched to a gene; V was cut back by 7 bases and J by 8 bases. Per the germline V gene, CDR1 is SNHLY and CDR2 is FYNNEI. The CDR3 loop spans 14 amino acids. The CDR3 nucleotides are TGTGCCAGCAACTTGGGACTAGCATGGCATGAGCAGTTCTTC. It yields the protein CASNLGLAWHEQFF. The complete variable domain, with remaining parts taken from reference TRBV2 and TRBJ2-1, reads EPEVTQTPSHQVTQMGQEVILRCVPISNHLYFYWYRQILGQKVEFLVSFYNNEISEKSEIFDDQFSVERPDGSNFTLKIRSTKLEDSAMYFCASNLGLAWHEQFFGPGTRLTVL.

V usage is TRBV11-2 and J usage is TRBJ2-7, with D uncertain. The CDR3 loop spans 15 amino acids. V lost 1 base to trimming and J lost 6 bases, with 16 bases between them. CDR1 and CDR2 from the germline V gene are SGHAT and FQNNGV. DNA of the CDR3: TGTGCCAGCAGCTTAGTTAACGCAGCCTCCGGCGAGCAGTACTTC. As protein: CASSLVNAASGEQYF.

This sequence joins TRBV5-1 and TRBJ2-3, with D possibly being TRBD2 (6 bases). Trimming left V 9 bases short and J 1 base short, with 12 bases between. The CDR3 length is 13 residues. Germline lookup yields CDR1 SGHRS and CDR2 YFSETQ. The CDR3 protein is CATKPSGTDTQYF. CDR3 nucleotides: TGCGCCACCAAACCTAGCGGCACAGATACGCAGTATTTT.

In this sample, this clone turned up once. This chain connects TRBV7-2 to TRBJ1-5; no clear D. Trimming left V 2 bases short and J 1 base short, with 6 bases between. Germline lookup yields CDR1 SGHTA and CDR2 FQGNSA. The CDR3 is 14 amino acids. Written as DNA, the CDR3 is TGTGCCAGCAGCTTAATCCGGAGCAATCAGCCCCAGCATTTT. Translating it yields CASSLIRSNQPQHF.

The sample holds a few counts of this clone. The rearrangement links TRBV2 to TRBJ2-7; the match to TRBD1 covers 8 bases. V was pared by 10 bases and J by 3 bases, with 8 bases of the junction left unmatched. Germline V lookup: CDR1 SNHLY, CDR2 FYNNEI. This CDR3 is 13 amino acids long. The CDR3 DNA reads TGTGCCATCAACCGGGACAGGAACTACGAGCAGTACTTC. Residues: CAINRDRNYEQYF.

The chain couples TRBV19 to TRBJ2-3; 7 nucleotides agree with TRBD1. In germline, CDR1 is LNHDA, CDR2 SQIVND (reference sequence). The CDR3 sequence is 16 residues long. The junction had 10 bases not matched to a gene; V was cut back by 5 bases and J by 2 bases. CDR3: CASSATGAHFTDTQYF. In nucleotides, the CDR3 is TGTGCCAGTAGTGCCACAGGGGCCCATTTCACAGATACGCAGTATTTT.

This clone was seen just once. CDR3 protein: CAWSAIGNTEAFF. CDR3 DNA sequence: TGTGCCTGGAGTGCCATAGGGAACACTGAAGCTTTCTTT. The rearrangement links TRBV30 to TRBJ1-1, with D unclear. The CDR3 totals 13 residues. From germline, CDR1 is GTSNPN and CDR2 SVGIG (reference sequence). V was cut by 1 base and J by 1 base, with 7 bases left in between.

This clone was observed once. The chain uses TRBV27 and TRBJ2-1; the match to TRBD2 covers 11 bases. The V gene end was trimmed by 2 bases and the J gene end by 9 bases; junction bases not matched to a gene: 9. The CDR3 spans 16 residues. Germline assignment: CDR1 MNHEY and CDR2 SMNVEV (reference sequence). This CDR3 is CASSLISGRALGEQFF. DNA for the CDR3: TGTGCCAGCAGTTTAATTAGCGGGAGGGCCCTCGGTGAGCAGTTCTTC.

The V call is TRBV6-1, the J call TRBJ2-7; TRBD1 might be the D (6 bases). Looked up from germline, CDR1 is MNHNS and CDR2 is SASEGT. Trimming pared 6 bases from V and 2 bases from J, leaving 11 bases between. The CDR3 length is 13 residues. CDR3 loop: CASRQGGPYEQYF. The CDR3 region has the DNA TGTGCCAGCAGACAGGGCGGTCCCTACGAGCAGTACTTC.

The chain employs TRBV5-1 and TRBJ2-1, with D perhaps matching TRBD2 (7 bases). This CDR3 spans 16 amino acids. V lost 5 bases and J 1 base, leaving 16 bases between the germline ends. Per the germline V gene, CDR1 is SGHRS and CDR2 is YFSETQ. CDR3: CASSVGGANSYNEQFF. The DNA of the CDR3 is TGCGCCAGCAGTGTTGGGGGGGCTAATTCCTACAATGAGCAGTTCTTC.

CDR3 sequence (DNA): TGTGCCATCAGCGAATACCGGGACAGGCAGTTCTTC. Protein sequence: CAISEYRDRQFF. This chain uses TRBV10-3 with TRBJ2-1; TRBD1 matches 7 bases. Unmatched junction bases numbered 8, after V lost 6 bases and J lost 12 bases. This CDR3 spans 12 amino acids. Germline-derived CDR1 and CDR2 are ENHRY and SYGVKD.

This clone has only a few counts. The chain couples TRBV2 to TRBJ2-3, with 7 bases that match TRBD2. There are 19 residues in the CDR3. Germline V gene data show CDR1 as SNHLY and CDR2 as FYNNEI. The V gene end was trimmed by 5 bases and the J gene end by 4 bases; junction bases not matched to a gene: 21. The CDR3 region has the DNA TGTGCCAGCAGTCCGCTGACCCCAAAAAGCGCGGGAGTGGCAGATACGCAGTATTTT. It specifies CASSPLTPKSAGVADTQYF.

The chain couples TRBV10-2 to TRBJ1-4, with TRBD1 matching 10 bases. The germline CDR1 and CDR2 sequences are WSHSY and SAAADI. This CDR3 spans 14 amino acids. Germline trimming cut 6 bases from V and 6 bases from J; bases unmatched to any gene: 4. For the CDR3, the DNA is TGCGCCAGCAGAAAGGGACAGGGGCATGAAAAACTGTTTTTT. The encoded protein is CASRKGQGHEKLFF.

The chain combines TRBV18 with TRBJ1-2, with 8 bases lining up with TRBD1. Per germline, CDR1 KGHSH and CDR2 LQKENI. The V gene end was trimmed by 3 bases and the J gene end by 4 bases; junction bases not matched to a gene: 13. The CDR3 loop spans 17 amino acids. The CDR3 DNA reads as TGTGCCAGCTCACCCTCGGACAGGGCCGAGGCCTTCTATGGCTACACCTTC. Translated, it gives CASSPSDRAEAFYGYTF.

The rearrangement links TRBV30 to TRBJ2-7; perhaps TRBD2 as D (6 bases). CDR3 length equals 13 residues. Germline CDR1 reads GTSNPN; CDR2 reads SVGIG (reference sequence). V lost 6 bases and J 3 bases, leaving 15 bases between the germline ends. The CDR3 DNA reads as TGTGCCTGTACTGGGGTAGCGGACTACGAGCAGTACTTC. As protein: CACTGVADYEQYF. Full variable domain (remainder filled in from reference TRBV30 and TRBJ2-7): SQTIHQWPATLVQPVGSPLSLECTVEGTSNPNLYWYRQAAGRGLQLLFYSVGIGQISSEVPQNLSASRPQDRQFILSSKKLLLSDSGFYLCACTGVADYEQYFGPGTRLTVT.

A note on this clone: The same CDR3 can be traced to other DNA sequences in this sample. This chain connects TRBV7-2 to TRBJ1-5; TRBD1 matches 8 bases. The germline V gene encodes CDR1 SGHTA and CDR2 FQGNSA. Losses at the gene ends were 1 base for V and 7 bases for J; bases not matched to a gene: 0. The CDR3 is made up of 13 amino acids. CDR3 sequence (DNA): TGTGCCAGCAGCTTAGGGACAGGGCAGCCCCAGCATTTT. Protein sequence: CASSLGTGQPQHF.

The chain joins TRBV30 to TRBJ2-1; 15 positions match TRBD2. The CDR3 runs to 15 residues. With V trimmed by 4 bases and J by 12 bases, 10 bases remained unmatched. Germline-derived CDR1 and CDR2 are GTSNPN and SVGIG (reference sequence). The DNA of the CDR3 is TGTGCCTGGACTGTGGGACTAGCGGGAGGACATGGGCAGTTCTTC. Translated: CAWTVGLAGGHGQFF.

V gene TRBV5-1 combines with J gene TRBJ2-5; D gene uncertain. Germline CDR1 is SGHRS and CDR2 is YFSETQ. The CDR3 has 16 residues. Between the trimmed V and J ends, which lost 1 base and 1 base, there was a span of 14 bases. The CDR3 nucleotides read TGCGCCAGCAGCTTGTATTCACTGGGTCCCCAAGAGACCCAGTACTTC. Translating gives CASSLYSLGPQETQYF.

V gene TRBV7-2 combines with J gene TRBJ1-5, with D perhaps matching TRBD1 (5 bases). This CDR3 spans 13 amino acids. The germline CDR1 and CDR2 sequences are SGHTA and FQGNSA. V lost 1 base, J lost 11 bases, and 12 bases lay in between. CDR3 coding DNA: TGTGCCAGCAGCTTAGAGTCCGGGGCAGCCCAGCATTTT. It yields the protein CASSLESGAAQHF.

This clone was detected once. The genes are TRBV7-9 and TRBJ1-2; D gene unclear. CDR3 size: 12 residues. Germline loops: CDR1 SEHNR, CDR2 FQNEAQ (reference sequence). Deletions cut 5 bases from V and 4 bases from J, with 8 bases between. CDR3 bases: TGTGCCAGCAGCCGGCCCACCTATGGCTACACCTTC. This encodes CASSRPTYGYTF.

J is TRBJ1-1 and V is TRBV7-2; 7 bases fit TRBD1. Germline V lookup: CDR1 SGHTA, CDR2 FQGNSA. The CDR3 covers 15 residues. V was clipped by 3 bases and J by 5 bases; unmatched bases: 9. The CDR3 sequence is CASSFNRGGGTEAFF. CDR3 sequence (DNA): TGTGCCAGCAGCTTTAACAGGGGAGGGGGTACTGAAGCTTTCTTT.

The CDR3 is CSVRKTGQRYGYTF. The CDR3, as DNA: TGCAGCGTCAGAAAGACGGGACAGCGATATGGCTACACCTTC. V is TRBV29-1 and J is TRBJ1-2; TRBD1 aligns across 7 bases. Germline values: CDR1 SQVTM, CDR2 ANQGSEA. V gave up 6 bases and J gave up 5 bases; unmatched junction bases: 12. The CDR3 is 14 residues long.

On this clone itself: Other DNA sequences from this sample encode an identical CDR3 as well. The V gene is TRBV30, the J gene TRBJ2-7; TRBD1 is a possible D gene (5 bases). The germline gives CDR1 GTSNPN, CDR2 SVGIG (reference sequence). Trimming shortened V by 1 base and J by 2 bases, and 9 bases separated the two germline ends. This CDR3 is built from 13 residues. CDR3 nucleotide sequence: TGTGCCTGGAGTGCCGACAGAGCCTACGAGCAGTACTTC. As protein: CAWSADRAYEQYF.

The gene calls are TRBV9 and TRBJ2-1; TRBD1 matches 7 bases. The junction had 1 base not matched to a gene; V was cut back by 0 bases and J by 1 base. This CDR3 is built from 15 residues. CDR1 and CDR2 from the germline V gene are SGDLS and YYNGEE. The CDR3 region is CASSVGGQSYNEQFF. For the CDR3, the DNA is TGTGCCAGCAGCGTAGGGGGACAGTCCTACAATGAGCAGTTCTTC. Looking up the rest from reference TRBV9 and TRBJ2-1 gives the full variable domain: DSGVTQTPKHLITATGQRVTLRCSPRSGDLSVYWYQQSLDQGLQFLIQYYNGEERAKGNILERFSAQQFPDLHSELNLSSLELGDSALYFCASSVGGQSYNEQFFGPGTRLTVL.

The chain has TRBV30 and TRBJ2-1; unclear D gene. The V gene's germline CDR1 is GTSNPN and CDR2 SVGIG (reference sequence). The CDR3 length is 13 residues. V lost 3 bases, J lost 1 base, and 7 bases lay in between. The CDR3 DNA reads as TGTGCCTGGAGCCGAAGATCCTACAATGAGCAGTTCTTC. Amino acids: CAWSRRSYNEQFF.